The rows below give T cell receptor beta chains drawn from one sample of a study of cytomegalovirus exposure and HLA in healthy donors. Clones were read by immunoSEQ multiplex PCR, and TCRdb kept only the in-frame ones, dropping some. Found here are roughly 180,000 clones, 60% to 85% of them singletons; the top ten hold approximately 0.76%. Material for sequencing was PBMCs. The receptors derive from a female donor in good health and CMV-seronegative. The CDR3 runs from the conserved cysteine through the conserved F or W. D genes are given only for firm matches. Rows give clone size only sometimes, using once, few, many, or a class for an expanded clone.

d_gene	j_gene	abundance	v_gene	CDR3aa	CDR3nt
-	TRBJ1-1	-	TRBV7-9	CASSVNTNTEAFF	TGTGCCAGCAGTGTAAACACCAACACTGAAGCTTTCTTT
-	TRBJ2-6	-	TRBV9	CAPGRSPNVLTF	TGTGCTCCTGGTCGGAGCCCCAACGTCCTGACTTTC
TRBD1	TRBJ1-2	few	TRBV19	CASSSGQGGAYGYTF	TGTGCCAGTAGTAGCGGACAGGGAGGGGCCTATGGCTACACCTTC
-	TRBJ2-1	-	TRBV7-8	CASSSERHNEQFF	TGTGCCAGCAGCTCCGAGCGACACAATGAGCAGTTCTTC
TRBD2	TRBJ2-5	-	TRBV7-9	CASSPGRETQYF	TGTGCCAGCAGCCCCGGGAGGGAGACCCAGTACTTC
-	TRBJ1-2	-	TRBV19	CASSIDHREAVDGYTF	TGTGCCAGTAGTATAGATCATCGGGAGGCTGTCGATGGCTACACCTTC
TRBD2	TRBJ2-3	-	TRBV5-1	CASSFRGLGTDTQYF	TGCGCCAGCAGCTTTCGGGGACTAGGCACAGATACGCAGTATTTT
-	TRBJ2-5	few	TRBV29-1	CSVVTSGGTQYF	TGCAGCGTTGTGACTTCCGGAGGGACCCAGTACTTC
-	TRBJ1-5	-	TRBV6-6	CASSVARVNQPQHF	TGTGCCAGCAGCGTAGCCAGGGTGAATCAGCCCCAGCATTTT
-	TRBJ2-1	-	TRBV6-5	CASSYSGLRGGNEQFF	TGTGCCAGCAGTTACTCGGGACTACGAGGGGGGAATGAGCAGTTCTTC
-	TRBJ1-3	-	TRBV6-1	CASRQATLTGNTIYF	TGTGCCAGCAGGCAGGCGACATTAACTGGAAACACCATATATTTT
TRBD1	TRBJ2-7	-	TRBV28	CASSVAGLRPQGNNIYEQYF	TGTGCCAGCAGTGTAGCTGGCCTTCGACCACAGGGGAACAATATCTACGAGCAGTACTTC
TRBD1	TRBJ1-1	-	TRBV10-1	CASSTTDRGPMNTEAFF	TGCGCCAGCAGCACCACGGACAGGGGACCCATGAACACTGAAGCTTTCTTT
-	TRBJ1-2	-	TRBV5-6	CASSRGSGSGYTF	TGTGCCAGCAGCCGCGGATCGGGAAGCGGCTACACCTTC
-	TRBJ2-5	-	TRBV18	CASSQVGSPETQYF	TGTGCCAGCTCACAGGTCGGGAGCCCAGAGACCCAGTACTTC
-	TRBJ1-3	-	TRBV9	CASSGPGTIYF	TGTGCCAGCAGCGGCCCGGGCACCATATATTTT
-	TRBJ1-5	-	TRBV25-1	CASREKRVGNQPQHF	TGTGCCAGCAGGGAGAAGAGGGTGGGCAATCAGCCCCAGCATTTT
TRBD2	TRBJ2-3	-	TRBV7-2	CASSSGGPGEDTQYF	TGTGCCAGCAGTTCGGGGGGGCCTGGGGAAGATACGCAGTATTTT
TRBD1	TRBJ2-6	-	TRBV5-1	CASSISQGASAGANVLTF	TGCGCCAGCAGCATATCACAGGGGGCGAGTGCTGGGGCCAACGTCCTGACTTTC
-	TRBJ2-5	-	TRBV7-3	CASSLTGTRQETQYF	TGCGCCAGCAGCTTAACCGGGACAAGGCAAGAGACCCAGTACTTC
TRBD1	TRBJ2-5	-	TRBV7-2	CASSLAHRGETQYF	TGTGCCAGCAGCTTAGCCCACAGGGGAGAGACCCAGTACTTC
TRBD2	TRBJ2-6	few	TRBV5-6	CASSLGAGDSSGANVLTF	TGTGCCAGCAGCTTGGGCGCGGGGGACTCATCTGGGGCCAACGTCCTGACTTTC
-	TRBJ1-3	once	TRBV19	CASRDQVAGNTIYF	TGTGCCAGTAGAGACCAGGTAGCGGGAAACACCATATATTTT
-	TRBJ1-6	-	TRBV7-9	CASSLTSGQSPLHF	TGTGCCAGCAGCTTAACGTCAGGGCAATCACCCCTCCACTTT
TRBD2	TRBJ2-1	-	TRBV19	CATSGLVGNGEQFF	TGTGCCACCTCTGGACTAGTGGGGAATGGTGAGCAGTTCTTC
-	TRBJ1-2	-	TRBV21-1	CASSPRPELYGYTF	TGTGCCAGCAGCCCCCGTCCGGAGCTCTATGGCTACACCTTC
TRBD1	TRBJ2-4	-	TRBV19	CASSWQGDIQYF	TGTGCCAGTAGCTGGCAGGGGGACATTCAGTACTTC
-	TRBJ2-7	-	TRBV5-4	CASSLGGGGRVGDEQYF	TGTGCCAGCAGCTTGGGAGGGGGGGGCCGCGTGGGAGACGAGCAGTACTTC
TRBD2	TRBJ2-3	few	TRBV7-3	CASSSRVAGGTDTQYF	TGTGCCAGCAGCTCCCGGGTAGCGGGGGGGACAGATACGCAGTATTTT
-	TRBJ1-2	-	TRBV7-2	CASSLGDKRSGYTF	TGTGCCAGCAGCTTAGGGGACAAGAGGAGCGGCTACACCTTC
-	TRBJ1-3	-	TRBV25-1	CASSDGGSGNTIYF	TGTGCCAGCAGTGACGGAGGGTCTGGAAACACCATATATTTT
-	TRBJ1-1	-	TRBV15	CATTAPAEGNTEAFF	TGTGCCACCACCGCCCCAGCGGAGGGGAACACTGAAGCTTTCTTT
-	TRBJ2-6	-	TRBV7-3	CASSTTRASGANVLTF	TGTGCCAGCAGTACGACGAGGGCCTCTGGGGCCAACGTCCTGACTTTC
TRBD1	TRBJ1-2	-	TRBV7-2	CASRMTGTDYGYTF	TGTGCCAGCAGGATGACCGGGACAGACTATGGCTACACCTTC
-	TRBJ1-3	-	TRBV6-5	CASMGSSGNTIYF	TGTGCCAGCATGGGCAGCTCTGGAAACACCATATATTTT
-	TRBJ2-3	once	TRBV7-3	CASSLGQGRTDTQYF	TGTGCCAGCAGCTTAGGGCAGGGGCGGACAGATACGCAGTATTTT
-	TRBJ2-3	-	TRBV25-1	CASSIGTRGTDTQYF	TGTGCCAGCAGTATCGGGACGAGGGGGACAGATACGCAGTATTTT
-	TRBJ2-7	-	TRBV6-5	CASSYAQGRAYEQYF	TGTGCCAGCAGTTACGCTCAGGGGCGTGCCTACGAGCAGTACTTC
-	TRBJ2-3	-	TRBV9	CASGGQLSTDTQYF	TGTGCCAGCGGGGGCCAACTCAGTACAGATACGCAGTATTTT
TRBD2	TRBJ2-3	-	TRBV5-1	CASSTGTSGGGNTQYF	TGCGCCAGCAGCACCGGGACTAGCGGGGGAGGGAATACGCAGTATTTT
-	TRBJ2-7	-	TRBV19	CASSTGGTSLYEQYF	TGTGCCAGTAGTACAGGTGGGACATCCCTCTACGAGCAGTACTTC
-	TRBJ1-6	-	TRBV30	CAWSVWKRSRDSPLHF	TGTGCCTGGAGTGTCTGGAAGAGGAGCCGAGATTCACCCCTCCACTTT
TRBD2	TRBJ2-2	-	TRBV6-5	CASSYSGGWTGELFF	TGTGCCAGCAGTTACTCCGGGGGGTGGACCGGGGAGCTGTTTTTT
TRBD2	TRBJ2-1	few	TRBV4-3	CASSQLSGGAVYNEQFF	TGCGCCAGCAGCCAACTTAGCGGGGGGGCCGTCTACAATGAGCAGTTCTTC
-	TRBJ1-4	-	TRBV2	CASTQGEGTNEKLFF	TGTGCCAGCACCCAAGGAGAGGGAACTAATGAAAAACTGTTTTTT
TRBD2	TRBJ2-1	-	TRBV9	CASSVLAGDSYNEQFF	TGTGCCAGCAGCGTCCTAGCGGGGGACTCCTACAATGAGCAGTTCTTC
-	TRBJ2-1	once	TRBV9	CASSPNNNEQFF	TGTGCCAGCAGCCCAAACAACAATGAGCAGTTCTTC
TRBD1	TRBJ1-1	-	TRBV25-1	CASSESDRAGSTEAFF	TGTGCCAGCAGTGAATCCGACAGGGCGGGTAGCACTGAAGCTTTCTTT
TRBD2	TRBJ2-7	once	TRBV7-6	CASSLAPSLSGRPHEQYF	TGTGCCAGCAGCTTAGCTCCATCGCTTAGCGGGAGGCCCCACGAGCAGTACTTC
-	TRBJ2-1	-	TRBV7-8	CASNPHPGTTHNEQFF	TGTGCCAGCAACCCCCATCCCGGGACAACACACAATGAGCAGTTCTTC
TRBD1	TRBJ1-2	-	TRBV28	CASGPWTGATYGYTF	TGTGCCAGCGGACCCTGGACAGGGGCGACCTATGGCTACACCTTC